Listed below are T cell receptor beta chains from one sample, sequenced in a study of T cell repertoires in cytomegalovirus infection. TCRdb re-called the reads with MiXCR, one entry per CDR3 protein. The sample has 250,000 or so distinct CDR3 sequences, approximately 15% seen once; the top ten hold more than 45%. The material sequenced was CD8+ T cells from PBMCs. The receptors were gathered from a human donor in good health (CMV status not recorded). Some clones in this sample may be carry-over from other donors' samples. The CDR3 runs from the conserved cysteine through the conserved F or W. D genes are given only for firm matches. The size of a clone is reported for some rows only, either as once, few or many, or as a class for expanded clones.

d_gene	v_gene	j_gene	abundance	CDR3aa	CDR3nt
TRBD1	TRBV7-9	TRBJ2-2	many	CASSPRWTGDTGELFF	TGTGCCAGCAGCCCCCGCTGGACAGGGGACACCGGGGAGCTGTTTTTT
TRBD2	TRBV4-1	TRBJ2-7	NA	CASSQALGTGRGYEQYF	TGCGCCAGCAGCCAAGCCCTCGGTACGGGGCGGGGGTACGAGCAGTACTTC
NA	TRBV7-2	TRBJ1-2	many	CASSSRRTKAGGYTF	TGTGCCAGCAGCTCCCGAAGGACAAAAGCGGGTGGCTACACCTTC
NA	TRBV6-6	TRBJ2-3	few	CASSYLGGGPTDTQYF	TGTGCCAGCAGTTACTTGGGGGGGGGGCCGACAGATACGCAGTATTTT
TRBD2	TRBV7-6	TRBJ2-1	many	CASSLNLAGGGASISNEQFF	TGTGCCAGCAGCTTAAACCTTGCCGGCGGGGGGGCCAGCATAAGCAATGAGCAGTTCTTC
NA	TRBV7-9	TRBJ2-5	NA	CASSGHWVRQETQYF	TGTGCCAGCAGCGGTCACTGGGTTCGGCAAGAGACCCAGTACTTC
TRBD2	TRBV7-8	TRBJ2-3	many	CASRHSSGGGDTQYF	TGTGCCAGCAGACACTCAAGCGGGGGGGGGGATACGCAGTATTTT
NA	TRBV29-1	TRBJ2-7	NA	CSVLGRVDGYEQYF	TGCAGCGTTCTGGGGCGAGTTGATGGCTACGAGCAGTACTTC
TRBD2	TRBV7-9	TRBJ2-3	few	CASSLEAGGDTDTQYF	TGTGCCAGCAGCTTAGAAGCGGGGGGAGACACAGATACGCAGTATTTT
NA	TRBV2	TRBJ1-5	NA	CASSEVDGGFNQPQHF	TGTGCCAGCAGTGAAGTGGACGGGGGTTTTAATCAGCCCCAGCATTTT
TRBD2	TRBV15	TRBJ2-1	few	CATSSPKGVRLAGGKNEQFF	TGTGCCACCAGCAGTCCCAAAGGTGTGCGACTAGCGGGGGGAAAAAATGAGCAGTTCTTC
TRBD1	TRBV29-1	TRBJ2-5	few	CSARAGTAAAPQETQYF	TGCAGCGCAAGGGCCGGGACAGCCGCAGCACCCCAAGAGACCCAGTACTTC
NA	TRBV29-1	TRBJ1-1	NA	CSVPDLAEAFF	TGCAGCGTTCCGGACCTAGCTGAAGCTTTCTTT
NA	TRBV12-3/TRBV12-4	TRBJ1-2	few	CASSFQGLNYGYTF	TGTGCCAGCAGTTTTCAGGGCTTAAACTATGGCTACACCTTC
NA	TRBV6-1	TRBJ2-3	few	CASSYYQGATDTQYF	TGTGCCAGCAGTTATTATCAGGGAGCCACAGATACGCAGTATTTT
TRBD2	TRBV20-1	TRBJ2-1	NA	CRLGLAGPNTYNEQFF	TGCAGGCTGGGACTAGCGGGGCCTAATACCTACAATGAGCAGTTCTTC
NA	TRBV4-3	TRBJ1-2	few	CASSQGFRGGDGYTF	TGCGCCAGCAGCCAAGGCTTCAGGGGCGGCGATGGCTACACCTTC
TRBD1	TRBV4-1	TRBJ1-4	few	CASSLIFEGAILEKLFF	TGCGCCAGCAGCCTAATCTTTGAGGGGGCGATCTTGGAAAAACTGTTTTTT
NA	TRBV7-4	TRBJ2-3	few	CASSLSVGGDTQYF	TGTGCCAGCAGCTTAAGCGTCGGGGGAGATACGCAGTATTTT
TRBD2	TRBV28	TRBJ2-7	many	CAAGATSGYEQYF	TGTGCCGCCGGGGCGACTAGCGGGTACGAGCAGTACTTC
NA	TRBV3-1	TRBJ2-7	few	CASSRGLEYEQYF	TGTGCCAGCAGCCGAGGACTCGAATACGAGCAGTACTTC
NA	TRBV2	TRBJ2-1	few	CASSATHRDPNEQFF	TGTGCCAGCAGCGCCACGCATAGGGATCCTAATGAGCAGTTCTTC
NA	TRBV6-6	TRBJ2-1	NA	CASSYSPDRYNEQFF	TGTGCCAGCAGTTACTCGCCGGACAGATACAATGAGCAGTTCTTC
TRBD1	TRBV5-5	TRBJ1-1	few	CASSLIPGQGDNTEAFF	TGTGCCAGCAGCTTAATTCCGGGACAGGGGGATAACACTGAAGCTTTCTTT
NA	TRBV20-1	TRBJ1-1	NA	CSARERNTEAFF	TGCAGTGCTAGGGAAAGGAACACTGAAGCTTTCTTT
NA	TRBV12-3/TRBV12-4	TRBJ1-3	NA	CASSSPRLPGNTIYF	TGTGCCAGCAGTTCCCCGCGGCTCCCTGGAAACACCATATATTTT
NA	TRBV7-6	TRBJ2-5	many	CASSGPWETQYF	TGTGCCAGCAGCGGACCGTGGGAGACCCAGTACTTC
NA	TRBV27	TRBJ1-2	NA	CASSFAKNYGYTF	TGTGCCAGCAGTTTCGCCAAGAACTATGGCTACACCTTC
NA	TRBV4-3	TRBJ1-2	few	CASSYDEGYGYTF	TGCGCCAGCAGCTACGACGAGGGGTATGGCTACACCTTC
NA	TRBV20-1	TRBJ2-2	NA	CSATDPNTGELFF	TGCAGTGCCACGGATCCGAACACCGGGGAGCTGTTTTTT
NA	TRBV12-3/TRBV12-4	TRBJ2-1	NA	CASSNSRANHEQFF	TGTGCCAGCAGCAATAGCCGGGCTAACCATGAGCAGTTCTTC
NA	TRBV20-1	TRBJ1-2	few	CSARDEGGGYGYTF	TGCAGTGCTAGAGATGAGGGGGGGGGCTATGGCTACACCTTC
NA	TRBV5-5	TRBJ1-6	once	CASSLEGGIRGGNSPLHF	TGTGCCAGCAGCTTGGAGGGCGGGATTCGGGGAGGTAATTCACCCCTCCACTTT
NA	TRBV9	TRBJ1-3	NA	CASSVAGSGNTIYF	TGTGCCAGCAGCGTGGCCGGCTCTGGAAACACCATATATTTT
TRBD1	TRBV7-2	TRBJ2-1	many	CASSPTGGPWNEQFF	TGTGCCAGCAGCCCGACAGGGGGCCCATGGAATGAGCAGTTCTTC
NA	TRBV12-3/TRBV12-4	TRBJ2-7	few	CASSFGGIDEQYF	TGTGCCAGCAGTTTTGGGGGTATCGACGAGCAGTACTTC
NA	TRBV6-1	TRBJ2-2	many	CASSKSIGTTTLTGELFF	TGTGCCAGCAGTAAGTCCATTGGGACCACAACGTTAACCGGGGAGCTGTTTTTT
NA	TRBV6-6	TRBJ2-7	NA	CASVGATEQYF	TGTGCCAGCGTTGGGGCGACCGAGCAGTACTTC
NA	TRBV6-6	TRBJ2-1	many	CASTSTWGGANNEQFF	TGTGCCAGCACCTCGACATGGGGGGGGGCCAACAATGAGCAGTTCTTC
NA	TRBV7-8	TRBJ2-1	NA	CASSLGVSRPYNEQFF	TGTGCCAGCAGCTTAGGTGTTAGTAGGCCCTACAATGAGCAGTTCTTC
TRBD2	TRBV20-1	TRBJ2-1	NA	CSARDTSGGSHEQFF	TGCAGTGCTAGAGATACTAGCGGGGGTTCGCATGAGCAGTTCTTC
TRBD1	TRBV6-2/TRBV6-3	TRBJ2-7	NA	CASSMGQWAYEQYF	TGTGCCAGCAGTATGGGACAGTGGGCCTACGAGCAGTACTTC
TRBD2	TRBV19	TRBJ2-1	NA	CASSIAGGPSNEQFF	TGTGCCAGTAGTATAGCGGGGGGGCCGAGTAATGAGCAGTTCTTC
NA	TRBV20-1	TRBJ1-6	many	CSARIGGDEASPLHF	TGCAGTGCTAGAATAGGGGGGGACGAGGCTTCACCCCTCCACTTT
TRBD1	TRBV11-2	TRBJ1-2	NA	CASSSPPGGWDGYTF	TGTGCCAGCAGCTCCCCTCCAGGGGGCTGGGATGGCTACACCTTC
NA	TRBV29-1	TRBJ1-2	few	CSVDSYGYTF	TGCAGCGTTGACAGCTATGGCTACACCTTC